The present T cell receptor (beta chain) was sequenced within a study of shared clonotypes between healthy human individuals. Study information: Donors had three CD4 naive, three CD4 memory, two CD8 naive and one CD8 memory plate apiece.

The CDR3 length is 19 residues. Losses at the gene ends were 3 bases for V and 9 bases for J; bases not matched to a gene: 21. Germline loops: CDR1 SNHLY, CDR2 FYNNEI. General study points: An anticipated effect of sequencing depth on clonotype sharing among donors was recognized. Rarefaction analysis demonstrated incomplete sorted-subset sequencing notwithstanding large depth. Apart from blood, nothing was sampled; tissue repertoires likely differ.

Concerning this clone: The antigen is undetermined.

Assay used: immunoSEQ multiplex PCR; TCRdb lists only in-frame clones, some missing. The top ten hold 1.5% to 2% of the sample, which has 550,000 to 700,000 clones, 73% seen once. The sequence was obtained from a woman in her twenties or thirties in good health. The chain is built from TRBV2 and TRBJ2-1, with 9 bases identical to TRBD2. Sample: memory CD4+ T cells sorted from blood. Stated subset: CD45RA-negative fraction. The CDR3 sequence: CASSDVVNSGSGVWGEQFF. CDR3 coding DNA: TGTGCCAGCAGTGACGTAGTGAATAGCGGGAGTGGGGTCTGGGGTGAGCAGTTCTTC. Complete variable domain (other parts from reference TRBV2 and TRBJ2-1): EPEVTQTPSHQVTQMGQEVILRCVPISNHLYFYWYRQILGQKVEFLVSFYNNEISEKSEIFDDQFSVERPDGSNFTLKIRSTKLEDSAMYFCASSDVVNSGSGVWGEQFFGPGTRLTVL.